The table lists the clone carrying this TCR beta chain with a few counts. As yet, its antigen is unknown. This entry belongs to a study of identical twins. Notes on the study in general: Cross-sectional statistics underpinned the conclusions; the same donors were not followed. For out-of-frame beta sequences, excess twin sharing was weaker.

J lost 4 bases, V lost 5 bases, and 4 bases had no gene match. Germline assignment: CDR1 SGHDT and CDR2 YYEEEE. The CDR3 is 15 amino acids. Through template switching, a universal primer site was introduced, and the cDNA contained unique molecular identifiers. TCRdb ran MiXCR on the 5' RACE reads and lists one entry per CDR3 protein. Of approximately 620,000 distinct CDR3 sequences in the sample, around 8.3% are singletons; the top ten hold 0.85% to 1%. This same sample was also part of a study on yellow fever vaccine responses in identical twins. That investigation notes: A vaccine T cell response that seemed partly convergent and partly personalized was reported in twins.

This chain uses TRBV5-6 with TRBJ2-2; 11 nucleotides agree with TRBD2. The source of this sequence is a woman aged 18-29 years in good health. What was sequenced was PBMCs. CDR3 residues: CASRFGLAGTGELFF. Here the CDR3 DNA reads TGTGCCAGCAGATTCGGACTAGCGGGCACCGGGGAGCTGTTTTTT.